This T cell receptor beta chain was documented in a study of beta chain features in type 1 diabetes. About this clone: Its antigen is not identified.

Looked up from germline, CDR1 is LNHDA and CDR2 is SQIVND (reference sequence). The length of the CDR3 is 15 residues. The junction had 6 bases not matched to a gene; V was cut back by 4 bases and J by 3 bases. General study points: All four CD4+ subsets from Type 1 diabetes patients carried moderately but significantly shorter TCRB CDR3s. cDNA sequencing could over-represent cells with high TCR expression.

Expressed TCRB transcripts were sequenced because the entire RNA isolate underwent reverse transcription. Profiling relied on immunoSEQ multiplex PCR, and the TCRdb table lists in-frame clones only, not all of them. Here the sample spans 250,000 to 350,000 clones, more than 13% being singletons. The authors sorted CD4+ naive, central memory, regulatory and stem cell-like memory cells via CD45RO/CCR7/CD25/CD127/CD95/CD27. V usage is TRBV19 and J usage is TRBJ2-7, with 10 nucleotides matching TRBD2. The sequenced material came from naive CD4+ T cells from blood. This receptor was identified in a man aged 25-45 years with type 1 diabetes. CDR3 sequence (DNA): TGTGCCAGTAGTACACCTAGCGGGAGTCGCTACGAGCAGTACTTC. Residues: CASSTPSGSRYEQYF.